What follows describes a single T cell receptor (beta chain). The data belong to a study of control samples from healthy donors and cancer patients. V lost 1 base to trimming and J lost 6 bases, with 11 bases between them. This CDR3 spans 14 amino acids. Germline CDR1 reads MNHEY; CDR2 reads SMNVEV (reference sequence). Measured with immunoSEQ multiplex PCR; TCRdb has only the in-frame clones, and not every one. The sample records about 86,000 clones, approximately 95% being singletons. The receptor was derived from a woman in her 30s in good health. The sample was blood. The gene calls are TRBV27 and TRBJ2-3, with D possibly being TRBD1 (6 bases). CDR3 protein: CASSLWGPGDTQYF. The DNA of the CDR3 is TGTGCCAGCAGTTTATGGGGGCCTGGGGATACGCAGTATTTT.